Following are 10 T cell receptor beta chains from one sample sequenced in a study of vaccination and CD4 T cells after COVID-19. Treatment defined: approximately nine-day PBMC culture with coronavirus spike peptide pools or control peptides (ViraFEST assay). Antigen specificity for these receptors is unknown. Scientists ran DNA taken from cultured CD4+ T cells through the Oncomine TCR Beta short-read assay for sequencing. TCRdb re-derived calls from the PCR reads in MiXCR, one entry per CDR3 protein. The sample shows under 20,000 distinct CDR3 sequences, roughly 30% of them seen only once. Specimen: cultured CD4+ T cells from blood. The origin of the receptors is a human donor with COVID-19.

This chain links TRBV18 with TRBJ1-5; D not certain. V lost 2 bases and J 3 bases, leaving 11 bases between the germline ends. Germline values: CDR1 KGHSH, CDR2 LQKENI. The CDR3 spans 15 residues. Here the CDR3 reads CASSPGGRDNQPQHF. The CDR3, as DNA: TGTGCCAGCTCACCAGGCGGAAGGGACAATCAGCCCCAGCATTTT. The full variable domain, completed using reference TRBV18 and TRBJ1-5, is NAGVMQNPRHLVRRRGQEARLRCSPMKGHSHVYWYRQLPEEGLKFMVYLQKENIIDESGMPKERFSAEFPKEGPSILRIQQVVRGDSAAYFCASSPGGRDNQPQHFGDGTRLSIL.

This clonotype has just a few counts. The chain links TRBV24-1 to TRBJ2-1; 9 bases agree with TRBD1. The junction had 11 bases not matched to a gene; V was cut back by 4 bases and J by 5 bases. CDR3 length: 17 residues. Germline-derived CDR1 and CDR2 are KGHDR and SFDVKD. CDR3 nucleotide sequence: TGTGCCACCAGTGACTTTAAAGGGACAGGGTCCCACAATGAGCAGTTCTTC. It translates to CATSDFKGTGSHNEQFF.

Only a few counts were recorded for this clonotype. This chain joins TRBV6-1 and TRBJ1-2; D might be TRBD1 (5 bases). This CDR3 is 14 amino acids long. The germline CDR1 and CDR2 sequences are MNHNS and SASEGT. Trimming removed 7 bases from V and 8 bases from J, with 20 bases in between. The CDR3 region is CASTDSGRVDGYTF. The CDR3 DNA reads TGTGCCAGCACCGACTCGGGACGTGTCGACGGCTACACCTTC.

V usage is TRBV3-1 and J usage is TRBJ2-3; D might be TRBD2 (5 bases). The CDR3 has 17 amino acids. Looked up from germline, CDR1 is LGHDT and CDR2 is YNNKEL (reference sequence). V lost 0 bases and J 7 bases, leaving 20 bases between the germline ends. CDR3 residues: CASSQDTQRSLRHTQYF. CDR3 DNA sequence: TGTGCCAGCAGCCAAGATACCCAGCGGAGCCTCAGACATACGCAGTATTTT.

V is TRBV6-4 and J is TRBJ2-1; 11 bases line up with TRBD2. CDR1 MRHNA and CDR2 SNTAGT come from the germline V gene. This CDR3 spans 16 amino acids. Trimming took 6 bases from V and 0 from J; bases not matched to a gene: 4. The CDR3: CASRPTSGGSYNEQFF. CDR3 sequence (DNA): TGTGCCAGCAGACCCACTAGCGGGGGCTCCTACAATGAGCAGTTCTTC.

This clonotype has only a few counts. The V call is TRBV10-1, the J call TRBJ1-2; possibly TRBD1 for D (6 bases). V was shortened by 7 bases and J by 5 bases, with 8 bases between the two germline ends. The CDR3 contains 11 residues. Germline V lookup: CDR1 WNHNN, CDR2 SYGVQD (reference sequence). The CDR3 region is CASKGGYGYTF. The CDR3 nucleotides are TGCGCCAGCAAAGGGGGATATGGCTACACCTTC.

This chain uses TRBV7-9 with TRBJ2-1; D not resolved. Germline CDR1 is SEHNR and CDR2 is FQNEAQ (reference sequence). The CDR3 totals 12 residues. Trimming left V 2 bases short and J 9 bases short, with 8 bases between. Here the CDR3 DNA reads TGTGCCAGCAGCTTAAGCCTGGGTGAGCAGTTCTTC. It is translated as CASSLSLGEQFF. The whole variable domain, filled in from reference TRBV7-9 and TRBJ2-1, reads DTGVSQNPRHKITKRGQNVTFRCDPISEHNRLYWYRQTLGQGPEFLTYFQNEAQLEKSRLLSDRFSAERPKGSFSTLEIQRTEQGDSAMYLCASSLSLGEQFFGPGTRLTVL.

This clonotype came up a few times. The chain carries TRBV6-1 and TRBJ1-2; D is undetermined. Deletions cut 0 bases from V and 2 bases from J, with 7 bases between. CDR3 length: 14 amino acids. Per germline, CDR1 MNHNS and CDR2 SASEGT. Written as DNA, the CDR3 is TGTGCCAGCAGTGAAGCAGGGCGAAACTATGGCTACACCTTC. Its protein is CASSEAGRNYGYTF.

The sample holds a few counts of this clonotype. CDR3 sequence (DNA): TGCAGTGCTGGGGCGCGGGGCTATGGCTACACCTTC. This gives the protein CSAGARGYGYTF. The gene calls are TRBV20-1 and TRBJ1-2, with a possible D match to TRBD1 (5 bases). Germline CDR1 reads DFQATT; CDR2 reads SNEGSKA (reference sequence). This CDR3 has 12 residues. V lost 5 bases to trimming and J lost 4 bases, with 11 bases between them.

In this sample, this clonotype turned up a few times. This rearrangement joins TRBV28 to TRBJ1-5; 9 nucleotides align to TRBD1. J gave up 6 bases and V 8 bases, and 14 bases lay outside the gene matches. The germline gives CDR1 MDHEN, CDR2 SYDVKM. There are 16 residues in the CDR3. The CDR3 DNA sequence: TGTGCCAGCGGATCACTTATACAGGGGGCTCGTCAGCCCCAGCATTTT. Its translation is CASGSLIQGARQPQHF.